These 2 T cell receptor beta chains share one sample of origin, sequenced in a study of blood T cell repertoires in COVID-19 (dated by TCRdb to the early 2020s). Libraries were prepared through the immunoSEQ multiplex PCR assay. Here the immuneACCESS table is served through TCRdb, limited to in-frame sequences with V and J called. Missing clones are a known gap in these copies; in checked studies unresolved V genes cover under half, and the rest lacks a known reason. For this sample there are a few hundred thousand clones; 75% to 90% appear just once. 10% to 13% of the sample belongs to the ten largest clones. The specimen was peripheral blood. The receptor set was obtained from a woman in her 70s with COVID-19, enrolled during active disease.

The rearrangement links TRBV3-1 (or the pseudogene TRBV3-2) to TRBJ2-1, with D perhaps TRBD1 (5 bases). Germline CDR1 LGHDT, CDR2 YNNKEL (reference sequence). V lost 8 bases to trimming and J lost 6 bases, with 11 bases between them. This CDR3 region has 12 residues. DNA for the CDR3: TGTGCCAGCCGACAGAGGTTCAATGAGCAGTTCTTC. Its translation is CASRQRFNEQFF.

The CDR3 DNA follows: TGTGCCAGCAGACCCTTCTTGAGGGCTAGCAGAGGGCCTAACTATGGCTACACCTTC. It yields the protein CASRPFLRASRGPNYGYTF. The genes are TRBV28 and TRBJ1-2, with D uncertain. Germline V gene data show CDR1 as MDHEN and CDR2 as SYDVKM. CDR3 length: 19 residues. V was clipped by 6 bases and J by 0 bases, with 26 bases between them.